This TCR beta chain was sequenced in a study of blood T cell repertoires in COVID-19. Overall study context: Material from acute and convalescent COVID-19 was sourced from the United States, Italy and Spain. T cells, B-cell-depleted T cells, or PBMCs supplied cDNA or gDNA.

Source study methods: For nucleated cells, counts were estimated from reference gene primer amplification. Method: immunoSEQ multiplex PCR; TCRdb's copy keeps in-frame clones and lacks some. The V and J calls and clone size are taken from that table; D and trimming were inferred from the DNA. Of 340,000 or so clones in the sample, around 87% were seen once. The germline V gene encodes CDR1 MNHEY and CDR2 SVGAGI. With 6 bases removed from V and 2 bases from J, the gap between germline ends came to 11 bases. The CDR3 runs 13 residues. This clone was seen a few times. Sequencing was done on a sample of peripheral blood. This chain links TRBV6-5 with TRBJ2-7; D gene ambiguous. This TCR was sampled from a man aged 50 to 59 with active or convalescent COVID-19. The CDR3 region is CASRFSGTYEQYF. Written as DNA, the CDR3 is TGTGCCAGCAGGTTCAGTGGTACCTACGAGCAGTACTTC.